Following are 14 T cell receptor beta chains from one sample sequenced in a study of spatial heterogeneity in lung cancer. Study results and caveats: Counts of expanded intratumoral alpha and beta TCRs tracked tumor mutation counts.

These receptors have no known antigen. TCRdb used MiXCR to reprocess the 5' RACE reads, holding one entry per CDR3 protein. The sample consists of more than 600 distinct CDR3 sequences, 13% to 15% of them appearing once. Time point specified: sample taken at primary tumor resection. This specimen was lung tumor tissue, taken at surgery. These receptors were obtained from a male donor with early-stage non-small cell lung cancer.

Note on this clonotype: For a library built for alpha chains, this beta chain is a stray read; little rests on its size. V usage is TRBV20-1 and J usage is TRBJ2-2; D might be TRBD2 (5 bases). Germline CDR1 is DFQATT and CDR2 is SNEGSKA (reference sequence). V was cut by 2 bases and J by 3 bases, with 13 bases left in between. CDR3 size: 15 residues. CDR3 in DNA: TGCAGTGCTAGACCCTCGAGCGGCGACACCGGGGAGCTGTTTTTT. It is translated as CSARPSSGDTGELFF.

This clonotype was counted only a few times. This beta chain is off target for a library built for alpha chains, so its abundance means little. V is TRBV19 and J is TRBJ2-2; no clear D gene. Germline V gene lookup returns CDR1 LNHDA and CDR2 SQIVND (reference sequence). The CDR3 totals 14 residues. Trimming pared 3 bases from V and 3 bases from J, leaving 8 bases between. CDR3: CASSIFGDTGELFF. CDR3 nucleotide sequence: TGTGCCAGTAGTATCTTCGGTGACACCGGGGAGCTGTTTTTT.

This clonotype is termed large. This beta chain is a stray sequence in a library constructed for alpha chains; its clone size is not meaningful. The chain joins TRBV9 to TRBJ2-5; unclear D gene. V dropped 0 bases and J dropped 1 base, with 7 bases sitting between them. CDR3 length: 14 residues. Per the germline V gene, CDR1 is SGDLS and CDR2 is YYNGEE. Here the CDR3 DNA reads TGTGCCAGCAGCGTAGGCGGCAGCCAAGAGACCCAGTACTTC. Its translation is CASSVGGSQETQYF.

The sample holds a few counts of this clonotype. This beta chain lies outside the target of a library built for alpha chains; its clone size means little. The chain combines TRBV9 with TRBJ2-3; TRBD2 matches 9 bases. Germline assignment: CDR1 SGDLS and CDR2 YYNGEE. The CDR3 loop spans 15 amino acids. The ends lost 5 bases at V and 0 bases at J; junction bases unmatched: 4. CDR3 nucleotides: TGTGCCAGCAGTCTAGGACTAGCGAGCACAGATACGCAGTATTTT. As protein: CASSLGLASTDTQYF.

This clonotype counts as large. This beta chain came through as a stray read in a library set up for alpha chains, and its size says little. The chain has TRBV29-1 and TRBJ2-5, with 7 bases lining up with TRBD2. The CDR3 is made up of 12 amino acids. The germline CDR1 and CDR2 sequences are SQVTM and ANQGSEA. J gave up 4 bases and V 7 bases, and 6 bases lay outside the gene matches. This CDR3 reads CSARGGGETQYF. Written as DNA, the CDR3 is TGCAGCGCCCGAGGCGGGGGAGAGACCCAGTACTTC.

Details on this clonotype: At one of its ends the junction is not consistent with the germline gene, which may arise from a read error. Little can be read into the size of this beta chain, an off-target read in a library designed for alpha chains. The V gene is TRBV24-1, the J gene TRBJ2-3; 8 bases line up with TRBD2. The germline gives CDR1 KGHDR, CDR2 SFDVKD. The CDR3 is 16 residues long. The DNA for the CDR3 is TGTGCCACCTGTGAAGTGGTCGGGGGGGCTACAGATACGCAGTATTTT. Encoded protein: CATCEVVGGATDTQYF.

Concerning this clonotype: This beta chain represents an off-target read in a library built for alpha chains; its size is of limited meaning. The chain uses TRBV27 and TRBJ2-3; D may be TRBD1 (6 bases). The germline gives CDR1 MNHEY, CDR2 SMNVEV (reference sequence). The CDR3 consists of 14 residues. The V end was cut by 7 bases, the J end by 0 bases, with 11 bases between. CDR3 residues: CASTKTGSTDTQYF. CDR3 DNA sequence: TGTGCCAGCACCAAGACAGGAAGCACAGATACGCAGTATTTT.

This clonotype was observed a few times. This beta chain represents an off-target read in a library built for alpha chains; its size is of limited meaning. This chain joins TRBV20-1 and TRBJ2-1; 12 positions match TRBD2. V lost 5 bases and J lost 7; bases outside the gene matches: 6. Looked up from germline, CDR1 is DFQATT and CDR2 is SNEGSKA (reference sequence). This CDR3 is built from 14 residues. This chain's CDR3 is CSASTSGRLNEQFF. The CDR3 nucleotides read TGCAGTGCTTCGACTAGCGGGAGACTAAATGAGCAGTTCTTC.

This clonotype is large in the sample. Because the library targeted alpha chains, this beta chain is an off-target read whose size means little. DNA for the CDR3: TGCAGCGTTGAGGACCGTCCCTACGAGCAGTACTTC. Translation: CSVEDRPYEQYF. The genes are TRBV29-1 and TRBJ2-7; no reliable D call. Germline V CDR1 and CDR2: SQVTM, ANQGSEA. V was cut by 3 bases and J by 2 bases, with 8 bases left in between. The CDR3 length is 12 residues.

Judged by abundance, this clonotype is large. This beta chain came through as a stray read in a library set up for alpha chains, and its size says little. V usage is TRBV18 and J usage is TRBJ2-7, with TRBD2 identical over 8 bases. V was clipped by 3 bases and J by 3 bases; unmatched bases: 1. The CDR3 is 13 residues long. CDR1 and CDR2 from the germline V gene are KGHSH and LQKENI. The CDR3 is CASSPGLDYEQYF. For the CDR3, the DNA is TGTGCCAGCTCACCGGGACTAGACTACGAGCAGTACTTC.

This clonotype counts as large (0.1 to 1%). Since it is a stray read in a library aimed at alpha chains, this beta chain has a size that is not meaningful. The CDR3 spells CASSLEHGIGYF. DNA of the CDR3: TGTGCCAGCAGCTTAGAGCACGGGATAGGATACTTC. The rearrangement joins TRBV7-2 to TRBJ2-4; possibly TRBD2 for D (5 bases). The CDR3 is 12 residues long. V dropped 1 base and J dropped 16 bases, with 14 bases sitting between them. Germline V lookup: CDR1 SGHTA, CDR2 FQGNSA.

Worth noting for this clonotype: Its ends do not fully match the called genes, so a read error is possible. The size of this beta chain means little, since it is a stray read in a library made for alpha chains. The gene calls are TRBV20-1 and TRBJ1-2; 9 bases agree with TRBD1. CDR1 DFQATT and CDR2 SNEGSKA come from the germline V gene (reference sequence). The length of the CDR3 is 13 residues. The CDR3 bases are TGCAGTGCTAGAGATTGGACAGGGGATGGCTTCACCTTC. Residues: CSARDWTGDGFTF.

This clonotype was picked up a small number of times. The library was designed around alpha chains, so this beta chain is a stray read whose abundance carries little weight. The V and J genes are TRBV27 and TRBJ1-5; D gene uncertain. Germline V gene lookup returns CDR1 MNHEY and CDR2 SMNVEV (reference sequence). There are 17 residues in the CDR3. V dropped 6 bases and J dropped 2 bases, with 20 bases sitting between them. The CDR3 protein is CASRVNSNTRGNQPQHF. The CDR3 DNA reads TGTGCCAGCAGGGTGAACTCCAACACTAGGGGCAATCAGCCCCAGCATTTT.

To note about this clonotype: For a library built for alpha chains, this beta chain is a stray read; little rests on its size. The chain has TRBV7-9 and TRBJ1-6; D might be TRBD1 (5 bases). The CDR3 contains 15 residues. Germline V gene data show CDR1 as SEHNR and CDR2 as FQNEAQ (reference sequence). The V gene lost 1 base and the J gene lost 10 bases, with 14 bases spanning the gap. CDR3 DNA sequence: TGTGCCAGCAGCTTAGAGGGACCCATTTACTCACCCCTCCACTTT. It codes for CASSLEGPIYSPLHF.